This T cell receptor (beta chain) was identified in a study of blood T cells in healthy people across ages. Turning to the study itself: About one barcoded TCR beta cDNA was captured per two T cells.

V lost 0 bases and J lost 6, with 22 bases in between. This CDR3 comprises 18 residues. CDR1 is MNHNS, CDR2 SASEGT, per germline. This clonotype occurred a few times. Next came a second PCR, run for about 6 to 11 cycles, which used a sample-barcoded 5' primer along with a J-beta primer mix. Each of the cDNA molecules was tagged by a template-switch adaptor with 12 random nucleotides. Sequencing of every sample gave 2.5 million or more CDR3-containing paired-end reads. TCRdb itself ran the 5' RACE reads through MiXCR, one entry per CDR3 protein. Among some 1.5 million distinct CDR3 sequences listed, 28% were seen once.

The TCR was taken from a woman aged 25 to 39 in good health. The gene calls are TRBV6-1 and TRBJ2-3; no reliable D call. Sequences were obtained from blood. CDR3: CASSEALPDSSSGDTQYF. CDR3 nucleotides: TGTGCCAGCAGTGAAGCGCTTCCCGACTCGTCCTCCGGGGATACGCAGTATTTT.